A selection of T cell receptor beta chains follows, all from one sample in a study of T cell responses to AZD1222 COVID-19 vaccine. Generated by immunoSEQ multiplex PCR, the TCRdb table keeps only in-frame clones and is missing some. Of some 89,000 clones in the sample, roughly 90% were seen once. The input for sequencing was peripheral blood, taken on day 0 of AZD1222 vaccination. These TCRs come from an adult in good health. Each CDR3 is given with its conserved first and last residue. D genes are given only for firm matches. Rows give clone size only sometimes, using once, few, many, or a class for an expanded clone.

NA | NA | TRBJ2-5 | TRBV18 | CASSTSRQETQYF | TGTGCCAGCAGCACTAGCCGGCAAGAGACCCAGTACTTC
NA | NA | TRBJ2-2 | TRBV11-2 | CASSLGWMAGKNTGELFF | TGTGCCAGCAGCTTAGGATGGATGGCGGGGAAGAACACCGGGGAGCTGTTTTTT
TRBD2 | once | TRBJ2-1 | TRBV4-2 | CASSQDPLAAWNEQFF | TGTGCCAGCAGCCAAGATCCACTAGCGGCTTGGAATGAGCAGTTCTTC
TRBD1 | NA | TRBJ1-2 | TRBV4-1 | CASSQAQAGGGYTF | TGCGCCAGCAGCCAAGCTCAGGCAGGGGGTGGCTACACCTTC
NA | NA | TRBJ2-1 | TRBV19 | CASIATRDFWGNEQFF | TGTGCCAGTATCGCAACGCGGGACTTTTGGGGCAATGAGCAGTTCTTC
TRBD1 | NA | TRBJ1-2 | TRBV19 | CASSPGTGLGDGYTF | TGTGCCAGTAGTCCAGGGACAGGTCTCGGGGATGGCTACACCTTC
TRBD1 | NA | TRBJ1-5 | TRBV18 | CASSPDRGQPQHF | TGTGCCAGCTCTCCCGACAGGGGGCAGCCCCAGCATTTT
NA | NA | TRBJ2-2 | TRBV28 | CASILGPDTGELFF | TGTGCCAGCATCCTGGGACCCGACACCGGGGAGCTGTTTTTT
NA | NA | TRBJ2-2 | TRBV2 | CASSEAISSPNTGELFF | TGTGCCAGCAGTGAAGCCATAAGTTCCCCGAACACCGGGGAGCTGTTTTTT
NA | NA | TRBJ1-2 | TRBV28 | CASLSSGGRGGYTF | TGTGCCAGCTTATCCTCGGGGGGAAGGGGCGGCTACACCTTC
TRBD2 | NA | TRBJ2-5 | TRBV6-5 | CASSWTSGGAQETQYF | TGTGCCAGCAGTTGGACTAGCGGGGGGGCCCAAGAGACCCAGTACTTC
NA | NA | TRBJ2-1 | TRBV7-9 | CASSLGPQQFF | TGTGCCAGCAGCTTGGGACCTCAGCAGTTCTTC
TRBD1 | NA | TRBJ2-1 | TRBV6-5 | CASSQGQGAVNEQFF | TGTGCCAGCAGTCAGGGACAGGGGGCCGTCAATGAGCAGTTCTTC
NA | NA | TRBJ1-6 | TRBV11-2 | CASSLVGYSPLHF | TGTGCCAGCAGCTTAGTAGGGTATTCACCCCTCCACTTT
TRBD2 | once | TRBJ2-1 | TRBV27 | CASATSGPSYNEQFF | TGTGCCAGCGCAACTAGCGGCCCCTCCTACAATGAGCAGTTCTTC
NA | few | TRBJ1-1 | TRBV30 | CAWRGQLNTEAFF | TGTGCCTGGAGAGGGCAGCTGAACACTGAAGCTTTCTTT
TRBD1 | NA | TRBJ1-3 | TRBV7-2 | CASSSSRDRVRGNTIYF | TGTGCCAGCAGTTCTTCCCGGGACAGGGTACGAGGAAACACCATATATTTT
NA | NA | TRBJ2-3 | TRBV9 | CASTTGGAWTDTQYF | TGTGCCAGCACCACGGGGGGCGCGTGGACAGATACGCAGTATTTT
NA | NA | TRBJ1-2 | TRBV10-3 | CAISAGTENYGYTF | TGTGCCATCAGTGCGGGGACGGAAAACTATGGCTACACCTTC
TRBD2 | NA | TRBJ2-5 | TRBV11-2 | CASSFSDGGSQYF | TGTGCCAGCAGCTTCTCGGACGGGGGGAGCCAGTACTTC
NA | NA | TRBJ2-2 | TRBV6-5 | CASREGNTGELFF | TGTGCCAGCAGGGAGGGGAACACCGGGGAGCTGTTTTTT
NA | NA | TRBJ2-1 | TRBV29-1 | CSVVRDNSYNEQFF | TGCAGCGTTGTTAGGGACAACTCCTACAATGAGCAGTTCTTC
NA | NA | TRBJ1-6 | TRBV3-1/TRBV3-2 | CASRSQGHNSPLHF | TGTGCCAGCAGATCACAGGGCCATAATTCACCCCTCCACTTT
TRBD2 | NA | TRBJ2-7 | TRBV3-1/TRBV3-2 | CASSQDRPGTSGGSYEQYF | TGTGCCAGCAGCCAAGACCGGCCTGGAACTAGCGGGGGGTCGTACGAGCAGTACTTC
NA | NA | TRBJ1-1 | TRBV6-1 | CASSEAARGTEAFF | TGTGCCAGCAGTGAAGCGGCGAGGGGCACTGAAGCTTTCTTT
NA | NA | TRBJ1-3 | TRBV19 | CASSPPAGTGNTIYF | TGTGCCAGTAGTCCCCCCGCAGGGACTGGAAACACCATATATTTT
NA | once | TRBJ2-3 | TRBV10-1 | CASSESGVDTQYF | TGCGCCAGCAGTGAGTCGGGAGTGGATACGCAGTATTTT
NA | NA | TRBJ1-2 | TRBV4-3 | CASSPGSPYGYTF | TGCGCCAGCAGCCCCGGTTCTCCCTATGGCTACACCTTC
NA | NA | TRBJ1-5 | TRBV18 | CASSPLAGEQPQHF | TGTGCCAGCTCACCGCTGGCAGGTGAACAGCCCCAGCATTTT
NA | NA | TRBJ2-7 | TRBV10-3 | CAITSQGGDEQYF | TGTGCCATCACTAGCCAGGGGGGTGACGAGCAGTACTTC
NA | NA | TRBJ2-2 | TRBV2 | CASSGLKSGELFF | TGTGCCAGCAGTGGGCTTAAATCCGGGGAGCTGTTTTTT
NA | NA | TRBJ1-3 | TRBV4-1 | CASSQDRSSGNTIYF | TGCGCCAGCAGCCAAGATCGTTCGTCTGGAAACACCATATATTTT